This section outlines one T cell receptor beta chain sequence together with its context. Some clones are missing from TCRdb's copy, which holds only in-frame ones; the method was immunoSEQ multiplex PCR. The table shows 290,000 or so clones, with roughly 85% occurring only once. This entry is derived from a study of blood T cell repertoires in COVID-19. CDR3 length: 14 amino acids. Germline V gives CDR1 SGHRS, CDR2 YFSETQ. The V end lost 1 base, the J end lost 5 bases, and 10 bases lay between the germline ends. This TCR was sampled from a man over 45 with active or convalescent COVID-19. Input material: peripheral blood. The gene calls are TRBV5-1 and TRBJ2-1; no reliable D call. Here the CDR3 reads CASSLMGQDNEQFF. Here the CDR3 DNA reads TGCGCCAGCAGCTTGATGGGTCAGGACAATGAGCAGTTCTTC.